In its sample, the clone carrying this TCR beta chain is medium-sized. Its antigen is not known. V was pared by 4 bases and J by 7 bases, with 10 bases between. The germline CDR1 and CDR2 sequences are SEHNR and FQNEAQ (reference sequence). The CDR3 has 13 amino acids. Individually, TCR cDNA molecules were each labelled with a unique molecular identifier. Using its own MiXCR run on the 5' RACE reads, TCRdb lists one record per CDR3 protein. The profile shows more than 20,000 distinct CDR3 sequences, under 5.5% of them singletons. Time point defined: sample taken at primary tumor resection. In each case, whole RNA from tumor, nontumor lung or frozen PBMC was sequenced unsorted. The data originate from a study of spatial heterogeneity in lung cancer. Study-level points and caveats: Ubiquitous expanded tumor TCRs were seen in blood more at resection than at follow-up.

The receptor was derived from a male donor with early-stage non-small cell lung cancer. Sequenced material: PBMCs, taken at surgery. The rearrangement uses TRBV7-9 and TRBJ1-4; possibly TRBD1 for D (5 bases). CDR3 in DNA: TGTGCCAGCAGCTACAGCCAGGGTGAAAAACTGTTTTTT. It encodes CASSYSQGEKLFF.